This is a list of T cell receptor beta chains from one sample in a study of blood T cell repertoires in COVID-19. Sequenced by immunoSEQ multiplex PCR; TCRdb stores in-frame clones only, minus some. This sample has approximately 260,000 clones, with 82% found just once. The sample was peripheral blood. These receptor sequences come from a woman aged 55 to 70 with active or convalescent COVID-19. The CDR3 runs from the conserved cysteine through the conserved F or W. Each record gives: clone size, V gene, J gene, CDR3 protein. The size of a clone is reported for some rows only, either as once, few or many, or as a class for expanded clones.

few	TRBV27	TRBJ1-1	CASSLRGGAGNTEAFF
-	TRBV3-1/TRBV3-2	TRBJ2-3	CASSPRLAVTDTQYF
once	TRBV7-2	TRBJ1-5	CASSLGSGGGGQPQHF
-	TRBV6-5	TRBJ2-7	CASSYAKGAHEQYF
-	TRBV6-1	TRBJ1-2	CASSERGRLRVRGYTF
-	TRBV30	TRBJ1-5	CAWQQVESNQPQHF
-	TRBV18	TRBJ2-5	CASSLRQGPETQYF
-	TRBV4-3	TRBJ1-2	CASSHTTGTFNYGYTF
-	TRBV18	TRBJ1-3	CASSPTHEPGNTIYF
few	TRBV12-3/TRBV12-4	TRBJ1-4	CASSRQGDEKLFF
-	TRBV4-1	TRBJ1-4	CASSQDPLPNEKLFF
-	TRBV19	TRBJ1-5	CASSLPPSSRFQPQHF
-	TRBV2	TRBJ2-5	CASSVSGGARGETQYF
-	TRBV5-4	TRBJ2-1	CASSLWLAGFNEQFF
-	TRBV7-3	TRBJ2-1	CASSLIAGGEQFF
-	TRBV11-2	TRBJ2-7	CASSLMPVVSYEQYF
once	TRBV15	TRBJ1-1	CATSRPGTEAFF
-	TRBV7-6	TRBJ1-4	CASSLLDRSNEKLFF
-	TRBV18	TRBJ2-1	CASSPGHAGASGEQFF
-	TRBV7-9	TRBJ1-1	CASSLTGTGRTEAFF
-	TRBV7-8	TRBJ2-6	CASSRGPGTQSPGANVLTF
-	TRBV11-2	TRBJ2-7	CASSWQGYEQYF
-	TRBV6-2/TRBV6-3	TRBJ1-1	CASSYPWGGVTEAFF
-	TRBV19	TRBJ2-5	CASSIDRGTGQETQYF
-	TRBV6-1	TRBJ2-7	CASSDPSGHLVAEQYF
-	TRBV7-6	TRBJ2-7	CASSLTLAGGPHEQYF
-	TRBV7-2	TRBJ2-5	CASSLLGGGETQYF
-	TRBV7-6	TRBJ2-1	CASSQRTSGAPGNEQFF
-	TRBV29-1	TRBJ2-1	CSVLPTSGAYNEQFF
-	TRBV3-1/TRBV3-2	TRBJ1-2	CASSHADNYGYTF
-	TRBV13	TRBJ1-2	CASSPRTAKANYGYTF
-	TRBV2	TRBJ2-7	CASIYHRGLDEQYF
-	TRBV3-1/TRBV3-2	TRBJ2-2	CASSQGVAVTGELFF
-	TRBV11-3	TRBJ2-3	CASSPGRATQYF
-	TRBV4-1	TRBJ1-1	CASSQGTGGSTEAFF
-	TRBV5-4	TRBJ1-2	CASSLDSSSYGYTF
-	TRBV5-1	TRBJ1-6	CASSLSGQGNSPLHF
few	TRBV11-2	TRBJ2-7	CASSLNRVETYEQYF
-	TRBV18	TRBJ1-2	CASSPIPGGHVYGYTF
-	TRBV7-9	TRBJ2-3	CASSLGYGGTDTQYF
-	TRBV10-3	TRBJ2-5	CAISDPTSGGWETQYF
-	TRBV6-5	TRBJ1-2	CASSYSAARNGYTF
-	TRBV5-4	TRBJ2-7	CASSGDRGREQYF
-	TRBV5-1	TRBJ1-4	CASSLKAGWEKLFF
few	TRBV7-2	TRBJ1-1	CASSRDSTEAFF
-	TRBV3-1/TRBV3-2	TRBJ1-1	CASSRPGGGGTEAFF
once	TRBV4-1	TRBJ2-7	CASSQERGLAGSSYEQYF
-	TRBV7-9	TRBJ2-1	CASSLELAPPHEQFF
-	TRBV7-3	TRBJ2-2	CASQTGSNTGELFF
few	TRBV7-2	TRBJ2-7	CASSLASSAGGEYEQYF
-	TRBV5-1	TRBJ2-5	CASRQGGTQETQYF
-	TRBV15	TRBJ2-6	CATSRGREKGSGANVLTF